The 24 T cell receptor beta chains below come from one sample, sequenced in a study of cytomegalovirus exposure and HLA in healthy donors. PCR was performed using 60 Vbeta and 13 Jbeta primers. Data came from immunoSEQ multiplex PCR; TCRdb stores just in-frame clones and leaves some out. Of approximately 110,000 clones listed, around two thirds are singletons. The sample consisted of PBMCs. These receptors were collected from a man aged 60-69 years in good health and CMV-seropositive.

J is TRBJ1-4 and V is TRBV29-1; 12 bases align to TRBD1. Germline assignment: CDR1 SQVTM and CDR2 ANQGSEA. CDR3 size: 15 residues. V dropped 7 bases and J dropped 6; count of bases not matched to a gene: 9. CDR3: CSGPGTGGADEKLFF. The DNA of the CDR3 is TGCAGCGGGCCCGGGACAGGGGGCGCAGATGAAAAACTGTTTTTT.

The chain carries TRBV10-1 and TRBJ2-7; 15 positions match TRBD2. The CDR3 contains 18 residues. Germline V CDR1 and CDR2: WNHNN, SYGVQD (reference sequence). Germline trimming cut 5 bases from V and 0 bases from J; bases unmatched to any gene: 8. The CDR3: CASSPGTSGGTFSYEQYF. The CDR3, as DNA: TGCGCCAGCAGTCCAGGGACTAGCGGGGGGACATTCTCCTACGAGCAGTACTTC.

In its sample, this clone was seen a few times. The chain is built from TRBV19 and TRBJ2-7, with 8 bases matching TRBD1. The CDR3 is made up of 16 amino acids. CDR1 LNHDA and CDR2 SQIVND come from the germline V gene (reference sequence). After removal of 6 bases from V and 7 bases from J, the junction contained 17 bases not matched to a gene. CDR3 nucleotide sequence: TGTGCCAGTAGCAACTCCCGGGACAGGCGAGGCGGGGAGCAGTACTTC. It translates to CASSNSRDRRGGEQYF.

This clone came up once. V usage is TRBV6-5 and J usage is TRBJ2-7; 11 positions agree with TRBD2. Germline V CDR1 and CDR2: MNHEY, SVGAGI. V was pared by 2 bases and J by 3 bases, with 3 bases of the junction left unmatched. The CDR3 is 15 residues long. CDR3 nucleotide sequence: TGTGCCAGCAGTTACCACGGACTAGCGGGCTACGAGCAGTACTTC. Translated: CASSYHGLAGYEQYF.

The chain couples TRBV19 to TRBJ1-4; 7 bases are shared with TRBD1. V lost 7 bases and J lost 0; bases outside the gene matches: 8. The CDR3 runs 16 residues. Germline values: CDR1 LNHDA, CDR2 SQIVND (reference sequence). This CDR3 is CASKGQASTTNEKLFF. The CDR3 coding sequence is TGTGCCAGTAAAGGACAGGCATCGACAACTAATGAAAAACTGTTTTTT.

The chain combines TRBV5-1 with TRBJ1-4; D gene uncertain. Trimming cost V 5 bases and J 3 bases, with 11 bases left between them. Germline V lookup: CDR1 SGHRS, CDR2 YFSETQ. The CDR3 extends over 14 amino acids. The CDR3 region has the DNA TGCGCCAGCAGACGAGGGAGTTCTAATGAAAAACTGTTTTTT. This translates into CASRRGSSNEKLFF.

The CDR3 loop is CASSLGGNPDTQYF. The CDR3 nucleotides are TGTGCCAGCAGCTTAGGAGGGAACCCAGATACGCAGTATTTT. The chain links TRBV7-3 to TRBJ2-3; tentatively, D is TRBD2 (6 bases). CDR3 length: 14 amino acids. Germline loops: CDR1 SGHTA, CDR2 FQGTGA. The V and J ends lost 2 bases and 4 bases respectively, with 10 bases between them.

The chain recombines TRBV6-5 with TRBJ1-4; D uncertain. This CDR3 is built from 13 residues. Germline V lookup: CDR1 MNHEY, CDR2 SVGAGI. Deletions cut 5 bases from V and 7 bases from J, with 11 bases between. CDR3 sequence (DNA): TGTGCCAGCAGTCGAGCCTACTCTGAAAAACTGTTTTTT. Protein sequence: CASSRAYSEKLFF.

The gene calls are TRBV9 and TRBJ1-6; 9 bases are shared with TRBD1. The germline gives CDR1 SGDLS, CDR2 YYNGEE. Unmatched junction bases numbered 13, after V lost 3 bases and J lost 12 bases. This CDR3 spans 16 amino acids. The CDR3 spells CASSESPGTGSLPLHF. CDR3 DNA sequence: TGTGCCAGCAGCGAGTCACCCGGGACAGGGAGCTTACCCCTCCACTTT. The full variable domain, in which reference TRBV9 and TRBJ1-6 provide the parts outside the CDR3, is DSGVTQTPKHLITATGQRVTLRCSPRSGDLSVYWYQQSLDQGLQFLIQYYNGEERAKGNILERFSAQQFPDLHSELNLSSLELGDSALYFCASSESPGTGSLPLHFGNGTRLTVT.

This rearrangement joins TRBV29-1 to TRBJ1-2; D is perhaps TRBD1 (5 bases). Germline values: CDR1 SQVTM, CDR2 ANQGSEA. The V and J ends lost 7 bases and 7 bases respectively, with 19 bases between them. This CDR3 is 13 amino acids long. This CDR3 reads CSATGGGVGGYTF. In nucleotides, the CDR3 is TGCAGCGCGACCGGGGGAGGCGTTGGTGGCTACACCTTC.

The rearrangement uses TRBV10-3 and TRBJ2-7, with D possibly matching TRBD1 (6 bases). The V end was cut by 0 bases, the J end by 6 bases, with 6 bases between. The CDR3 sequence is 12 residues long. Germline V gene data show CDR1 as ENHRY and CDR2 as SYGVKD. The CDR3, as DNA: TGTGCCATCAGTGAGTCGGGGGCCGAGCAGTACTTC. Its protein product is CAISESGAEQYF.

The chain has TRBV5-4 and TRBJ2-3; TRBD2 is a possible D gene (6 bases). V shed 4 bases and J shed 9 bases, with 24 bases lying between them. Germline CDR1 reads SGHNT; CDR2 reads YYREEE (reference sequence). This CDR3 has 16 amino acids. The CDR3 DNA reads TGTGCCAGCAGCCCCGAGAGGGGTGGAGGGGATGGGACGCAGTATTTT. Translating it yields CASSPERGGGDGTQYF.

The chain uses TRBV7-9 and TRBJ1-6; 8 bases match TRBD1. The CDR3 spans 14 residues. The germline gives CDR1 SEHNR, CDR2 FQNEAQ (reference sequence). After removal of 6 bases from V and 7 bases from J, the junction contained 5 bases not matched to a gene. In DNA, the CDR3 is TGTGCCAGCAGTACGACAGGGGTCAATTCACCCCTCCACTTT. It translates to CASSTTGVNSPLHF.

This clone was seen once. This chain connects TRBV5-8 to TRBJ2-7, with D possibly matching TRBD2 (6 bases). The CDR3 spans 14 residues. The germline V gene encodes CDR1 SGHTS and CDR2 YDEGEE. Deletions cut 0 bases from V and 6 bases from J, with 13 bases between. This chain's CDR3 is CASSLGGSEGEQYF. CDR3 coding DNA: TGTGCCAGCAGCTTGGGGGGCTCGGAGGGCGAGCAGTACTTC. Together with reference TRBV5-8 and TRBJ2-7, the CDR3 gives the full variable domain: EAGVTQSPTHLIKTRGQQATLRCSPISGHTSVYWYQQALGLGLQFLLWYDEGEERNRGNFPPRFSGRQFPNYSSELNVNALELEDSALYLCASSLGGSEGEQYFGPGTRLTVT.

The gene calls are TRBV6-1 and TRBJ1-4; D remains ambiguous. Germline CDR1 is MNHNS and CDR2 is SASEGT. The CDR3 is made up of 12 amino acids. Trimming cost V 8 bases and J 10 bases, with 14 bases left between them. In DNA form, the CDR3 reads TGTGCCAGCCAATCCACGGCGGGAAAACTGTTTTTT. Amino acid sequence: CASQSTAGKLFF.

The chain links TRBV2 to TRBJ2-2, with TRBD2 as a possible D gene (6 bases). This CDR3 comprises 14 residues. The ends were cut back, 7 bases at V and 5 bases at J, with 14 bases in the middle. Germline V CDR1 and CDR2: SNHLY, FYNNEI. CDR3 amino acids: CASTYGRGTGELFF. CDR3 bases: TGTGCCAGCACCTACGGGCGGGGTACCGGGGAGCTGTTTTTT.

This chain uses TRBV27 with TRBJ1-2; D is undetermined. Per germline, CDR1 MNHEY and CDR2 SMNVEV (reference sequence). This CDR3 spans 14 amino acids. Trimming took off 1 base at V and 2 bases at J, with 8 bases between the two ends. The CDR3 nucleotides read TGTGCCAGCAGTTTATATCGGGGAAACTATGGCTACACCTTC. Amino acid sequence: CASSLYRGNYGYTF.

The chain combines TRBV9 with TRBJ2-2; 9 bases are shared with TRBD2. Germline values: CDR1 SGDLS, CDR2 YYNGEE. J lost 5 bases, V lost 2 bases, and 10 bases had no gene match. The CDR3 is made up of 17 amino acids. CDR3 loop: CASSVGGAGGPTGELFF. In DNA, the CDR3 is TGTGCCAGCAGCGTGGGGGGAGCGGGGGGACCAACCGGGGAGCTGTTTTTT.

This rearrangement joins TRBV5-4 to TRBJ2-7; D remains ambiguous. CDR1 is SGHNT, CDR2 YYREEE, per germline (reference sequence). Trimming pared 1 base from V and 1 base from J, leaving 6 bases between. The CDR3 sequence is 13 residues long. This CDR3 reads CASSLLTSYEQYF. The CDR3 DNA reads as TGTGCCAGCAGCTTGTTAACTTCCTACGAGCAGTACTTC.

This clone has a single count. This sequence joins TRBV27 and TRBJ1-1; 10 nucleotides line up with TRBD1. CDR1 is MNHEY, CDR2 SMNVEV, per germline (reference sequence). This CDR3 is 14 amino acids long. Trimming removed 7 bases from V and 3 bases from J; junction bases left unmatched: 5. The CDR3 spells CASIRQGADTEAFF. The CDR3, as DNA: TGTGCCAGCATTAGACAGGGGGCGGACACTGAAGCTTTCTTT.

The chain combines TRBV19 with TRBJ2-3; D is uncertain. From germline, CDR1 is LNHDA and CDR2 SQIVND (reference sequence). V was trimmed by 7 bases and J by 3 bases, leaving 5 bases between them. CDR3 size: 11 residues. The DNA for the CDR3 is TGTGCCAGTATCCAGACAGATACGCAGTATTTT. Translation: CASIQTDTQYF. Combining the CDR3 with reference TRBV19 and TRBJ2-3 gives the whole variable domain DGGITQSPKYLFRKEGQNVTLSCEQNLNHDAMYWYRQDPGQGLRLIYYSQIVNDFQKGDIAEGYSVSREKKESFPLTVTSAQKNPTAFYLCASIQTDTQYFGPGTRLTVL.

The V call is TRBV5-1, the J call TRBJ1-1; 11 bases agree with TRBD1. V was clipped by 0 bases and J by 8 bases; unmatched bases: 3. The CDR3 consists of 14 residues. Germline lookup yields CDR1 SGHRS and CDR2 YFSETQ. This chain's CDR3 is CASSLGTGGLEAFF. CDR3 DNA sequence: TGCGCCAGCAGCTTGGGGACAGGGGGCTTGGAAGCTTTCTTT.

The rearrangement joins TRBV27 to TRBJ1-2, with D unclear. Germline V gene lookup returns CDR1 MNHEY and CDR2 SMNVEV (reference sequence). The CDR3 is 13 residues long. V gave up 3 bases and J gave up 4 bases, with 9 bases separating them. CDR3 region: CASSFRRAYGYTF. CDR3 DNA sequence: TGTGCCAGCAGTTTCAGGAGGGCCTATGGCTACACCTTC.

This chain joins TRBV28 and TRBJ1-2; TRBD1 is a possible D gene (5 bases). Germline lookup yields CDR1 MDHEN and CDR2 SYDVKM. This CDR3 is built from 12 residues. Trimming shortened V by 6 bases and J by 5 bases, and 10 bases separated the two germline ends. DNA of the CDR3: TGTGCCAGCAGGGGGGGAGGGTATGGCTACACCTTC. Its translation: CASRGGGYGYTF.